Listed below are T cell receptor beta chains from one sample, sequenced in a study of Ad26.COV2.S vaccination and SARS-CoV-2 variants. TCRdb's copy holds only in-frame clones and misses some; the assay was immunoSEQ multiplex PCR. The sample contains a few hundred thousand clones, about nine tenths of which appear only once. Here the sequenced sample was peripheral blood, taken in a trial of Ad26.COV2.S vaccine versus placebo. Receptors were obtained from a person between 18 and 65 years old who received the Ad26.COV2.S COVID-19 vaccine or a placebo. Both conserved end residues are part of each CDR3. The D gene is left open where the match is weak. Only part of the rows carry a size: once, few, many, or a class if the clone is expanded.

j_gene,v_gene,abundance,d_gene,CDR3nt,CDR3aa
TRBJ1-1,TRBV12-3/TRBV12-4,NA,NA,TGTGCCAGCAGTTTAGGGGGGGGCACTGAAGCTTTCTTT,CASSLGGGTEAFF
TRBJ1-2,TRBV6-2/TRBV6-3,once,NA,TGTGCCAGCAGTTACACCGGGCCTACTAACTATGGCTACACCTTC,CASSYTGPTNYGYTF
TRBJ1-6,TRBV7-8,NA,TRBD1,TGTGCCAGCAGCTCGGGACAGGGAAATGATTCACCCCTCCACTTT,CASSSGQGNDSPLHF
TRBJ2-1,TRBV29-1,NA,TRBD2,TGCAGCGTTGAAGTCAGGGCTAGCGGGAGGAGTTACAATGAGCAGTTCTTC,CSVEVRASGRSYNEQFF
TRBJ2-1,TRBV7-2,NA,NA,TGTGCCAGCGGGGGGCAGGGTTACAATGAGCAGTTCTTC,CASGGQGYNEQFF
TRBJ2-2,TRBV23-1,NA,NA,TGCGCCAGCAGTCAATACGGGCCTACGAACACCGGGGAGCTGTTTTTT,CASSQYGPTNTGELFF
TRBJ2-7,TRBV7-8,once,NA,TGTGCCAGCAGCGGCTTACGCTCCTACGAGCAGTACTTC,CASSGLRSYEQYF
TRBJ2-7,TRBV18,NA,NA,TGTGCCAGCTCACCCTCTAGGGGGGAGGGATACGAGCAGTACTTC,CASSPSRGEGYEQYF
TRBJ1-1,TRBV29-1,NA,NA,TGCAGCGTGGGGGGGGGAATGAACACTGAAGCTTTCTTT,CSVGGGMNTEAFF
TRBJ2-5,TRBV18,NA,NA,TGTGCCAGCTCACCACAAGTCGGGGGAGAGACCCAGTACTTC,CASSPQVGGETQYF
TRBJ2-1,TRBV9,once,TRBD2,TGTGCCAGCAGCGTACCCGCGGGGGGTGCCGGGAGCGGATACAATGAGCAGTTCTTC,CASSVPAGGAGSGYNEQFF
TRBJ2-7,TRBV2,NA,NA,TGTGCCAGCAGGCCGGACAGTTTTGGGCAGTACTTC,CASRPDSFGQYF
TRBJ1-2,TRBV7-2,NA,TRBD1,TGTGCCAGCAGCGATCGGACAGGGGACGGCTACACCTTC,CASSDRTGDGYTF
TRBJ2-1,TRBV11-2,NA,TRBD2,TGTGCCAGCAGCTTAGTACTAGCGGTGAGCTCCTACAATGAGCAGTTCTTC,CASSLVLAVSSYNEQFF
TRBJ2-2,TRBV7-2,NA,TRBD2,TGTGCCAGCAGCTTATCTGGCGGGAGGTATTGGGCCGGGGAGCTGTTTTTT,CASSLSGGRYWAGELFF
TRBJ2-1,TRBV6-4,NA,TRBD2,TGTGCCAGCAGTGAGACCTTAGCGGGGTCCTCCTACAATGAGCAGTTCTTC,CASSETLAGSSYNEQFF
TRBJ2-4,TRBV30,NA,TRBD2,TGTGCCTGGGCCTTCGGGGGGTTGGACATTCAGTACTTC,CAWAFGGLDIQYF
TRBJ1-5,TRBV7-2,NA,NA,TGTGCCAGCAGCTTAAGGGGGGATCAGCCCCAGCATTTT,CASSLRGDQPQHF
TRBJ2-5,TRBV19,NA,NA,TGTGCCAGCGCGGGCAGACAAGAGACCCAGTACTTC,CASAGRQETQYF
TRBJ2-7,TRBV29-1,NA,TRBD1,TGCAGCGCTGTGGTTTGGGACAGCAACTACGAGCAGTACTTC,CSAVVWDSNYEQYF
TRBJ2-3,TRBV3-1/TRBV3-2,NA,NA,TGTGCCAGCAGCCACCGGACTATCCCCAATGTCGGCCCTAGCACAGATACGCAGTATTTT,CASSHRTIPNVGPSTDTQYF
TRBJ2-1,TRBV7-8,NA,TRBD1,TGTGCCAGCAGCCCCCAGACAGGGGGCCCCTACAATGAGCAGTTCTTC,CASSPQTGGPYNEQFF
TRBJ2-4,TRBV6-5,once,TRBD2,TGTGCCAGGGGGAAGGGACTAGCGGCCAAAAACATTCAGTACTTC,CARGKGLAAKNIQYF
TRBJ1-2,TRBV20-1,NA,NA,TGCAGTGCCAGGGGAGGAAGTGGCTACACCTTC,CSARGGSGYTF
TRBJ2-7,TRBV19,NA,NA,TGTGCCAGTAGTATAGGAGGGGGAGGAGAGCAGTACTTC,CASSIGGGGEQYF
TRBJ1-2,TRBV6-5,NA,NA,TGTGCCAGCAGTTACGGAGGGGACTATGGCTACACCTTC,CASSYGGDYGYTF
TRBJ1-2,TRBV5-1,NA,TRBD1,TGCGCCAGCGGATCGGGACAGGGGGCTTTCCGTAACTATGGCTACACCTTC,CASGSGQGAFRNYGYTF
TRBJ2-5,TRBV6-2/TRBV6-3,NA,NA,TGTGCCAGCAGTTACAATATCGGTGGAGAGACCCAGTACTTC,CASSYNIGGETQYF
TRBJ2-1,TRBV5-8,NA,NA,TGTGCCAGCAGGCAGCAACAGATCCTCTACAATGAGCAGTTCTTC,CASRQQQILYNEQFF
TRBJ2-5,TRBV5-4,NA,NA,TGTGCCAGCAGCTTCATGCGGAGAAAAGAGACCCAGTACTTC,CASSFMRRKETQYF
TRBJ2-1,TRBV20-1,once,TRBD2,TGCAGTGCTAGTAGGACTAGCGACTACAATGAGCAGTTCTTC,CSASRTSDYNEQFF
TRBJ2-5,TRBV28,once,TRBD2,TGTGCCAGCAGTCCCCTCTCTAGGCGGGAGGGCCCCTTGGAGACCCAGTACTTC,CASSPLSRREGPLETQYF